This is a list of T cell receptor beta chains from one sample in a study of beta chain features in type 1 diabetes. Data came from immunoSEQ multiplex PCR; TCRdb stores just in-frame clones and leaves some out. The sample has roughly 330,000 clones; 13% are singletons. Specimen: naive CD4+ T cells from blood. These receptors originate from a woman younger than 30 with type 1 diabetes. Both conserved end residues are part of each CDR3. Fields, in order: J gene, V gene, D gene, CDR3 protein. A D gene is named only where the DNA matches it firmly.

J: TRBJ2-1
V: TRBV7-9
D: TRBD2
CDR3: CASSRGGSSYNEQFF

J: TRBJ2-2
V: TRBV6-1
D: TRBD2
CDR3: CASSEDLAGVSGELFF

J: TRBJ1-5
V: TRBV28
D: TRBD1
CDR3: CASSTGTGGNQPQHF

J: TRBJ1-1
V: TRBV9
D: .
CDR3: CASSVDSYTEAFF

J: TRBJ2-7
V: TRBV6-5
D: .
CDR3: CASKGGGREQYF

J: TRBJ2-1
V: TRBV9
D: .
CDR3: CASSVGGGIYNEQFF

J: TRBJ1-2
V: TRBV28
D: .
CDR3: CASSLNYGYTF

J: TRBJ1-5
V: TRBV28
D: .
CDR3: CASSPTGSANQPQHF

J: TRBJ2-1
V: TRBV30
D: TRBD2
CDR3: CAWSVSSGRPVEQFF

J: TRBJ2-1
V: TRBV19
D: .
CDR3: CASSMPGSLRVQFF

J: TRBJ2-7
V: TRBV10-2
D: .
CDR3: CASRTGNYEQYF

J: TRBJ2-1
V: TRBV28
D: TRBD2
CDR3: CASSLSAGGRYNEQFF

J: TRBJ2-5
V: TRBV5-1
D: TRBD1
CDR3: CASSYGQGAETQYF

J: TRBJ2-3
V: TRBV30
D: TRBD2
CDR3: CASGTSGSGTDTQYF

J: TRBJ1-4
V: TRBV18
D: TRBD1
CDR3: CASSPRQGSNNEKLFF

J: TRBJ2-2
V: TRBV16
D: .
CDR3: CASSQRLISEGTGELFF

J: TRBJ1-2
V: TRBV14
D: TRBD1
CDR3: CASSPGTAYGYTF

J: TRBJ1-2
V: TRBV30
D: TRBD1
CDR3: CAWSVSDRVGGYTF

J: TRBJ2-2
V: TRBV5-1
D: TRBD2
CDR3: CASGSGSTGELFF

J: TRBJ2-2
V: TRBV4-2
D: TRBD1
CDR3: CASSQLTGGRTGELFF

J: TRBJ2-7
V: TRBV19
D: TRBD2
CDR3: CASSARTSGRIAYEQYF

J: TRBJ2-7
V: TRBV7-9
D: .
CDR3: CASSRIEMPYEQYF

J: TRBJ1-1
V: TRBV30
D: .
CDR3: CAWSAQADERAFF

J: TRBJ2-5
V: TRBV9
D: TRBD1
CDR3: CASSRDRGLETQYF